Described below is a single T cell receptor beta chain sequence and its context. The data were obtained in a study of T cell responses to AZD1222 COVID-19 vaccine. TCRdb's copy holds only in-frame clones and misses some; the assay was immunoSEQ multiplex PCR. The sample carries 100,000 to 150,000 clones, around 90% recorded once. Germline V gene lookup returns CDR1 MNHNS and CDR2 SASEGT. The CDR3 is 15 amino acids. Trimming pared 2 bases from V and 4 bases from J, leaving 12 bases between. The sequence was collected from an adult in good health. The sample was peripheral blood, taken on day 0 of AZD1222 vaccination. The chain recombines TRBV6-1 with TRBJ1-5; D gene unclear. CDR3 amino acids: CASSELVVRNQPQHF. CDR3 nucleotides: TGTGCCAGCAGTGAATTGGTGGTGCGGAATCAGCCCCAGCATTTT.